This section outlines one T cell receptor beta chain sequence together with its context. The data are from a study of metastatic and nonmetastatic thyroid tumors. The CDR3 is made up of 15 amino acids. Losses at the gene ends were 5 bases for V and 1 base for J; bases not matched to a gene: 7. Germline CDR1 and CDR2: LNHDA and SQIVND (reference sequence). Through MiXCR, TCRdb re-clonotyped the PCR reads. The data contain approximately 38,000 clones, around 33% of them seen just once; the ten biggest clones take up 15% to 20%. Every patient underwent thyroid surgery untreated. The chain joins TRBV19 to TRBJ2-5; TRBD2 aligns across 7 bases. The specimen was tumor tissue. This sequence was found in a female donor with papillary thyroid cancer or a benign thyroid nodule (not recorded which). Some clones in this sample may be carry-over from other donors' samples. As DNA, the CDR3 is TGTGCCAGTAGTTTTTCGCGGGGGACCCAAGAGACCCAGTACTTC. It codes for CASSFSRGTQETQYF.